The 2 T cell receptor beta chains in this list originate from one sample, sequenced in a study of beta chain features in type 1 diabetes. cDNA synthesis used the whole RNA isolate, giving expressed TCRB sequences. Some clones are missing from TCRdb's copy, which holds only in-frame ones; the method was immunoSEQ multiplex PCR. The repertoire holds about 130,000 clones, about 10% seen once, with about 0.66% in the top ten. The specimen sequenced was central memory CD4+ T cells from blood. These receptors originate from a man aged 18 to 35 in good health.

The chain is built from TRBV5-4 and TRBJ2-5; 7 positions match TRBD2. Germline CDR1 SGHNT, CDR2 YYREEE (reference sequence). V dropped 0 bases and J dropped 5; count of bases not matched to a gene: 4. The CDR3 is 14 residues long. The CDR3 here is CASSLGTRVETQYF. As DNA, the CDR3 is TGTGCCAGCAGCTTGGGGACTAGGGTCGAGACCCAGTACTTC.

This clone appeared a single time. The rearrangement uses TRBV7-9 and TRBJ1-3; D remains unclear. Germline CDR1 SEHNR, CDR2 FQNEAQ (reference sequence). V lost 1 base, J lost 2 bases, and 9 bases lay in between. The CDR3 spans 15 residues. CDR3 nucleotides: TGTGCCAGCAGCTTAGGAGGGAACCCTGGAAACACCATATATTTT. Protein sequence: CASSLGGNPGNTIYF.